These 24 T cell receptor beta chains share one sample of origin, sequenced in a study of tumor and adjacent non-tumor tissue in lung cancer. The library came from three nested PCR rounds adapted from ARM-PCR protocols. MiXCR was run by TCRdb on the multiplex PCR reads, yielding one entry per CDR3 protein. Of 60,000 to 85,000 distinct CDR3 sequences in the sample, roughly 80% are singletons; the top ten hold less than 15%. This sample's RNA came from whole unsorted tissue. Specimen: lung tumor tissue. Every receptor here comes from a woman aged 45-65 years with non-small cell lung cancer.

Comment on this clonotype: One junction end does not reproduce the germline sequence, and a read error may be involved. The chain joins TRBV29-1 to TRBJ2-7; D possibly corresponds to TRBD1 (8 bases). Germline CDR1 SQVTM, CDR2 ANQGSEA. This CDR3 is 14 amino acids long. Here the CDR3 reads CGVQGGGDSYEQYF. CDR3 bases: TGCGGCGTACAGGGGGGGGGAGATTCCTACGAGCAGTACTTC.

Turning to this clonotype: This may arise from a read error, as a much more abundant clone is one base away. This chain links TRBV14 with TRBJ1-6; tentatively, D is TRBD1 (5 bases). The CDR3 spans 16 residues. Germline V gene sequence: CDR1 SGHDN, CDR2 FVKESK. The DNA of the CDR3 is TGTGCCAGCAGCCAATTTCCCGGACAACATAATTCATCCCTCCACTTT. Its translation is CASSQFPGQHNSSLHF.

Concerning this clonotype itself: The final CDR3 position lacks the conserved phenylalanine or tryptophan, pointing to a likely read error. The chain uses TRBV28 and TRBJ1-6; D gene ambiguous. The V gene lost 1 base and the J gene lost 9 bases, with 13 bases spanning the gap. Germline V CDR1 and CDR2: MDHEN, SYDVKM. The CDR3 sequence is 15 residues long. In DNA form, the CDR3 reads TGTGCCAGCAGTTTATACGGCCGGAGACCTTCACCCCTCCACTCT. This translates into CASSLYGRRPSPLHS.

This sequence joins TRBV11-1 and TRBJ1-1, with 8 bases identical to TRBD1. The trim removed 8 bases at V and 5 bases at J, leaving 10 bases unmatched. The CDR3 loop spans 14 amino acids. In germline, CDR1 is SGHAT, CDR2 FQDESV (reference sequence). The DNA of the CDR3 is TGTGCCAGCGAGTTCTCGGACAGGGTAACTGAAGCTTTCTTT. It codes for CASEFSDRVTEAFF.

The chain uses TRBV6-1 and TRBJ2-1, with 7 bases lining up with TRBD2. This CDR3 is 17 amino acids long. Unmatched junction bases numbered 13, after V lost 7 bases and J lost 1 base. Germline values: CDR1 MNHNS, CDR2 SASEGT. This chain's CDR3 is CASNDLGGLYSYNEQFF. The CDR3 region has the DNA TGTGCCAGCAATGATCTCGGGGGACTATATTCCTACAATGAGCAGTTCTTC.

This clonotype was seen repeatedly, ten times or more. V gene TRBV20-1 combines with J gene TRBJ2-7; a weak D match, TRBD1 (6 bases). This CDR3 has 14 residues. The germline V gene has CDR1 DFQATT and CDR2 SNEGSKA (reference sequence). V was clipped by 4 bases and J by 3 bases, with 16 bases between them. The DNA of the CDR3 is TGCAGTGCTAAAACAGGGTTAATAAACTACGAGCAGTACTTC. It encodes CSAKTGLINYEQYF.

This clonotype was detected ten times or more. One base away lies a much larger clone, so this may be a sequencing read error. The chain uses TRBV20-1 and TRBJ1-2, with 7 bases matching TRBD1. The V and J ends lost 7 bases and 4 bases, in that order; junction bases with no gene match: 6. Germline lookup yields CDR1 DFQATT and CDR2 SNEGSKA (reference sequence). The CDR3 sequence is 12 residues long. CDR3 sequence reads: CSVQTGIYGYTF. In DNA form, the CDR3 reads TGCAGTGTTCAGACAGGGATCTATGGCTACACCTTC.

The V call is TRBV11-2, the J call TRBJ2-7; the match to TRBD1 covers 8 bases. This CDR3 region has 15 residues. Per the germline V gene, CDR1 is SGHAT and CDR2 is FQNNGV. Unmatched junction bases numbered 7, after V lost 4 bases and J lost 2 bases. This chain's CDR3 is CASSSGTGRTYEQYF. CDR3 DNA: TGTGCCAGCAGCTCGGGGACAGGCCGGACCTACGAGCAGTACTTC. The variable domain in full, completed from reference TRBV11-2 and TRBJ2-7, reads EAGVAQSPRYKIIEKRQSVAFWCNPISGHATLYWYQQILGQGPKLLIQFQNNGVVDDSQLPKDRFSAERLKGVDSTLKIQPAKLEDSAVYLCASSSGTGRTYEQYFGPGTRLTVT.

This rearrangement joins TRBV11-2 to TRBJ2-7; perhaps TRBD2 as D (6 bases). CDR1 and CDR2 from the germline V gene are SGHAT and FQNNGV. The V end lost 2 bases, the J end lost 2 bases, and 19 bases lay between the germline ends. The CDR3 spans 17 residues. Here the CDR3 reads CASSLTAGRIGPYEQYF. In nucleotides, the CDR3 is TGTGCCAGCAGCTTAACCGCGGGACGCATAGGGCCCTACGAGCAGTACTTC.

Comment on this clonotype: One base away lies a much larger clone, so this may be a sequencing read error. This chain uses TRBV7-9 with TRBJ2-3; D gene unclear. Germline CDR1 reads SEHNR; CDR2 reads FQNEAQ (reference sequence). The CDR3 runs 13 residues. The CDR3 spells CASSLTSRDTQYF. The CDR3 DNA follows: TGTGCCAGCAGCTTAACCAGCAGAGATACGCAGTATTTT.

Of note for this clonotype: Likely a read error: the CDR3 ends without its conserved phenylalanine or tryptophan. The chain uses TRBV20-1 and TRBJ2-1; no firm D call. The CDR3 length is 16 residues. With 0 bases removed from V and 2 bases from J, the gap between germline ends came to 14 bases. Germline-derived CDR1 and CDR2 are DFQATT and SNEGSKA (reference sequence). CDR3 sequence reads: CSARDRGARTYNEQFS. The CDR3 nucleotides are TGCAGTGCTAGAGATCGCGGCGCCCGAACCTACAATGAGCAGTTCTCC.

Concerning this clonotype itself: The CDR3 carries no conserved terminal phenylalanine or tryptophan, so it likely arises from a read error. The DNA is omitted, as the CDR3 cannot be located on it reliably, and the CDR3 follows TCRdb's listing. The genes are TRBV20-1 and TRBJ2-5. Per germline, CDR1 DFQATT and CDR2 SNEGSKA (reference sequence). The CDR3 length equals 14 residues, ends included. CDR3 in amino acids: CSAPNINFQETHYY.

The chain has TRBV20-1 and TRBJ2-2, with 10 bases lining up with TRBD1. V gave up 5 bases and J gave up 12 bases; unmatched junction bases: 12. The CDR3 is made up of 14 amino acids. The germline V gene has CDR1 DFQATT and CDR2 SNEGSKA (reference sequence). CDR3 amino acids: CSAGGQGVLGKLFF. CDR3 coding DNA: TGCAGTGCTGGAGGACAGGGGGTGCTTGGGAAGCTGTTTTTT.

As regards this clonotype: This CDR3 is missing its conserved last phenylalanine or tryptophan, likely due to a read error. V is TRBV4-2 and J is TRBJ2-3, with 8 bases that match TRBD2. Germline-derived CDR1 and CDR2 are LGHNA and YNFKEQ. The CDR3 covers 14 residues. CDR3 coding DNA: TGTGCCAGCAGCCTCGCTCTAGCGGGTGATACACAGTATTTA. It is translated as CASSLALAGDTQYL.

The genes are TRBV10-3 and TRBJ1-2, with D hard to call. Germline CDR1 and CDR2: ENHRY and SYGVKD. Trimming removed 10 bases from V and 7 bases from J, with 16 bases in between. The CDR3 spans 12 residues. CDR3 coding DNA: TGTGCCACCCCCGCCATGGGGTCTGGCTACACCTTC. It specifies CATPAMGSGYTF.

Details on this clonotype: Sequence at one end of the junction differs from germline and may be a read error. V is TRBV20-1 and J is TRBJ2-7; 12 bases are a match to TRBD2. Germline V gene sequence: CDR1 DFQATT, CDR2 SNEGSKA (reference sequence). CDR3 length equals 15 residues. CDR3 sequence (DNA): TGCAGTGTTAGAGACCGACTAGCGGGGGTAGGGGAGCAATACTTC. It translates to CSVRDRLAGVGEQYF.

The CDR3 sequence: CSVSLRTSGSDEQFF. CDR3 bases: TGCAGTGTTAGTCTCAGGACTAGCGGGAGCGATGAGCAGTTCTTC. J is TRBJ2-1 and V is TRBV20-1; 13 bases align to TRBD2. Per the germline V gene, CDR1 is DFQATT and CDR2 is SNEGSKA (reference sequence). Trimming removed 7 bases from V and 8 bases from J; junction bases left unmatched: 11. The CDR3 consists of 15 residues.

For this clonotype: At one boundary the junction diverges from the germline segment, which might be a read error. This rearrangement joins TRBV11-1 to TRBJ2-7; 7 nucleotides align to TRBD2. Germline CDR1 reads SGHAT; CDR2 reads FQDESV (reference sequence). This CDR3 has 17 residues. Here the CDR3 DNA reads TGTGCCAGCAGCTTATATGTTCAGCGGGATAAGTCCTACGAGCAGTACTTT. It yields the protein CASSLYVQRDKSYEQYF.

Of note for this clonotype: Its ends do not fully match the called genes, so a read error is possible. The rearrangement uses TRBV12-3 or TRBV12-4 and TRBJ1-1; the match to TRBD1 covers 7 bases. The CDR3 is 15 amino acids. The CDR3 reads CASSLGRGANTVAFF. In DNA form, the CDR3 reads TGTGCCAGCAGTTTGGGCAGGGGGGCGAACACTGTAGCTTTCTTT.

This clonotype has only a few counts. This chain connects TRBV5-4 to TRBJ2-7; D may be TRBD2 (6 bases). This CDR3 is 16 amino acids long. Looked up from germline, CDR1 is SGHNT and CDR2 is YYREEE (reference sequence). Trimming removed 4 bases at V and 6 bases at J, with 23 bases between. The CDR3 protein is CASSPTLTSGSLEQYF. DNA for the CDR3: TGTGCCAGCAGCCCCACCTTGACTAGTGGGAGTCTCGAGCAGTACTTC.

As regards this clonotype: At one end the junction does not follow the germline gene, possibly because of a read error. The rearrangement links TRBV10-2 to TRBJ2-1; TRBD2 matches at 13 bases. The CDR3 has 15 amino acids. The germline V gene has CDR1 WSHSY and CDR2 SAAADI. Here the CDR3 reads CASRAGTSGNNEQFF. The CDR3 DNA is TGCGCTAGCAGAGCCGGGACTAGCGGGAATAATGAGCAGTTCTTC.

This clonotype has a handful of counts. The chain combines TRBV7-2 with TRBJ1-2; D might be TRBD1 (5 bases). V dropped 2 bases and J dropped 8 bases, with 15 bases sitting between them. The CDR3 loop spans 14 amino acids. CDR1 and CDR2 from the germline V gene are SGHTA and FQGNSA. CDR3 DNA sequence: TGTGCCAGCAGCTTATCTCAATGGGGCGTGGGCTACACCTTC. Translation: CASSLSQWGVGYTF.

A remark on this clonotype: The junction departs from germline at one end; a sequencing error may be responsible. The rearrangement joins TRBV20-1 to TRBJ2-7; a weak D match, TRBD2 (5 bases). From germline, CDR1 is DFQATT and CDR2 SNEGSKA (reference sequence). This CDR3 has 14 residues. CDR3 sequence: CTARERLTNYEQYF. The CDR3 DNA is TGCACTGCTAGGGAGAGACTAACGAATTACGAGCAGTACTTC.

The rearrangement joins TRBV12-3 or TRBV12-4 to TRBJ1-5; TRBD1 is a possible D gene (6 bases). V was cut by 4 bases and J by 0 bases, with 10 bases left in between. The CDR3 spans 15 residues. In nucleotides, the CDR3 is TGTGCCAGCAGTTCCCAGGGGAATAGCAATCAGCCCCAGCATTTT. It specifies CASSSQGNSNQPQHF.